This TCR beta chain was documented in a study of cytomegalovirus exposure and HLA in healthy donors. Study results and caveats: Later analysis showed most CMV-associated TCR beta chains appearing HLA-restricted. DRB1 had the most TCR associations and HLA-C the fewest, a later analysis found, with rates varying by HLA locus.

V lost 6 bases and J 8 bases, leaving 19 bases between the germline ends. From germline, CDR1 is MDHEN and CDR2 SYDVKM. The CDR3 extends over 14 amino acids. Each donor was nominally healthy when sampled (though unrecorded immune exposures were likely). On this clone itself: Its antigen is currently unknown.

Primers for the PCR totalled 60 Vbeta and 13 Jbeta. The table came from immunoSEQ multiplex PCR; TCRdb's copy has only in-frame clones and leaves some out. Of around 150,000 clones listed, 80% were seen once; the top ten hold 5.1%. The source of this sequence is a male donor in good health and CMV-seronegative. The specimen was PBMCs. The chain employs TRBV28 and TRBJ1-2, with unresolved D. The CDR3, as DNA: TGTGCCAGCAGGACAACCGGAGGTCTGCGGGGCTACACCTTC. Translated: CASRTTGGLRGYTF.